These 16 T cell receptor beta chains were sequenced from one sample in a study of T cell changes during pregnancy in multiple sclerosis. Here immunoSEQ multiplex PCR was the method, and the copy in TCRdb shows in-frame clones only, minus some. The profile shows under 55,000 clones, approximately 91% of them singletons. The specimen was PBMCs (not recorded whether the cells were cultured). These receptors were taken from a female donor with multiple sclerosis, enrolled in a pregnancy study.

This clone was seen once. This rearrangement joins TRBV12-5 to TRBJ2-1; a weak D match, TRBD1 (6 bases). The CDR3 spans 16 residues. The germline CDR1 and CDR2 sequences are LGHNT and FRNRAP. Deletions cut 5 bases from V and 1 base from J, with 15 bases between. This CDR3 reads CASGPTGTRSYNEQFF. The CDR3 DNA reads TGTGCTAGTGGTCCCACAGGGACAAGATCCTACAATGAGCAGTTCTTC.

The chain couples TRBV7-9 to TRBJ2-3; tentatively, D is TRBD1 (5 bases). Germline CDR1 reads SEHNR; CDR2 reads FQNEAQ (reference sequence). This CDR3 comprises 15 residues. The V and J ends lost 4 bases and 0 bases respectively, with 11 bases between them. The CDR3 nucleotides are TGTGCCAGCAGCTGGCCTCAGGGAAGCACAGATACGCAGTATTTT. Its translation is CASSWPQGSTDTQYF.

The gene calls are TRBV30 and TRBJ2-1; D is uncertain. This CDR3 comprises 12 residues. Trimming removed 0 bases from V and 11 bases from J, with 11 bases in between. Germline-derived CDR1 and CDR2 are GTSNPN and SVGIG (reference sequence). CDR3 sequence reads: CAWSVISLQQFF. The CDR3 DNA follows: TGTGCCTGGAGTGTTATTAGTTTGCAGCAGTTCTTC.

The chain links TRBV5-1 to TRBJ2-2; 10 nucleotides match TRBD1. Unmatched junction bases numbered 10, after V lost 4 bases and J lost 10 bases. This CDR3 is built from 15 residues. Per the germline V gene, CDR1 is SGHRS and CDR2 is YFSETQ. CDR3 in DNA: TGCGCCAGCAGCGCAACCGGGACAGGGGTGGTGGAGCTGTTTTTT. Translating gives CASSATGTGVVELFF.

The chain carries TRBV19 and TRBJ2-3, with 11 bases matching TRBD2. Trimming took 1 base from V and 4 from J; bases not matched to a gene: 4. The germline CDR1 and CDR2 sequences are LNHDA and SQIVND (reference sequence). This CDR3 comprises 16 residues. The CDR3 reads CASSIAALAGADTQYF. The CDR3 DNA reads as TGTGCCAGTAGTATAGCAGCACTAGCGGGAGCAGATACGCAGTATTTT.

This clone was observed a few times. The chain employs TRBV7-2 and TRBJ2-5; 8 positions agree with TRBD1. Germline CDR1 is SGHTA and CDR2 is FQGNSA. The CDR3 consists of 17 residues. J gave up 5 bases and V 5 bases, and 16 bases lay outside the gene matches. The CDR3 nucleotides are TGTGCCAGCAGCAAAAGGACAGGGTCGGTCCCGGGTGAGACCCAGTACTTC. It is translated as CASSKRTGSVPGETQYF.

The chain carries TRBV4-1 and TRBJ1-2, with 7 positions matching TRBD1. With V trimmed by 6 bases and J by 3 bases, 4 bases remained unmatched. Germline V gene sequence: CDR1 MGHRA, CDR2 YSYEKL. The CDR3 covers 13 residues. The CDR3 DNA sequence: TGCGCCAGCAGACCCGACAGGGACTATGGCTACACCTTC. Encoded protein: CASRPDRDYGYTF.

The chain recombines TRBV19 with TRBJ2-2, with D unclear. This CDR3 is 16 amino acids long. The germline V and J ends were trimmed by 4 bases and 3 bases, with 15 bases remaining between them. Germline lookup yields CDR1 LNHDA and CDR2 SQIVND (reference sequence). CDR3 sequence (DNA): TGTGCCAGTAGTACAAACCGGAGACTCCACACCGGGGAGCTGTTTTTT. Protein: CASSTNRRLHTGELFF.

The V gene is TRBV27, the J gene TRBJ1-5; D ambiguous. The CDR3 extends over 14 amino acids. Trimming shortened V by 2 bases and J by 4 bases, and 9 bases separated the two germline ends. The germline gives CDR1 MNHEY, CDR2 SMNVEV (reference sequence). CDR3 DNA: TGTGCCAGCAGTTTAGCAGGAGCTAATCAGCCCCAGCATTTT. This codes for CASSLAGANQPQHF.

The rearrangement links TRBV19 to TRBJ2-3, with 8 bases fitting TRBD1. J lost 1 base, V lost 6 bases, and 3 bases had no gene match. The CDR3 covers 14 residues. CDR1 and CDR2 from the germline V gene are LNHDA and SQIVND (reference sequence). CDR3 loop: CASSDRGRTDTQYF. DNA for the CDR3: TGTGCCAGTAGCGACAGGGGTCGCACAGATACGCAGTATTTT.

The chain recombines TRBV5-6 with TRBJ2-3, with 8 nucleotides matching TRBD1. CDR3 length: 18 amino acids. V shed 0 bases and J 0 bases; nucleotides not matched to a gene: 9. Looked up from germline, CDR1 is SGHDT and CDR2 is YYEEEE. In nucleotides, the CDR3 is TGTGCCAGCAGCTTGGTCTGGACAGGGACTCCTAGCACAGATACGCAGTATTTT. Translation: CASSLVWTGTPSTDTQYF.

The chain uses TRBV28 and TRBJ1-4; D is unresolved. Germline loops: CDR1 MDHEN, CDR2 SYDVKM. Trimming shortened V by 5 bases and J by 0 bases, and 13 bases separated the two germline ends. The CDR3 extends over 16 amino acids. The CDR3 protein is CASSPRGGATNEKLFF. CDR3 bases: TGTGCCAGCAGTCCACGAGGTGGTGCAACTAATGAAAAACTGTTTTTT.

The V call is TRBV11-2, the J call TRBJ2-3; 7 bases are shared with TRBD1. The germline V gene has CDR1 SGHAT and CDR2 FQNNGV. The CDR3 is 13 residues long. The ends lost 7 bases at V and 2 bases at J; junction bases unmatched: 3. The CDR3 loop is CASTGQLTDTQYF. CDR3 sequence (DNA): TGTGCCAGCACGGGACAGCTCACAGATACGCAGTATTTT.

This clone came up once. The rearrangement links TRBV4-1 to TRBJ1-1, with no clear D. The ends were cut back, 1 base at V and 1 base at J, with 10 bases in the middle. Germline CDR1 is MGHRA and CDR2 is YSYEKL. This CDR3 has 15 amino acids. The CDR3 reads CASSQVDHPNTEAFF. The CDR3 coding sequence is TGCGCCAGCAGCCAAGTGGACCACCCGAACACTGAAGCTTTCTTT.

This clone was observed once. The chain couples TRBV23-1 to TRBJ2-6; 8 nucleotides line up with TRBD1. TRBV23-1 is flagged as an ORF with uncertain function. This CDR3 comprises 17 residues. With 5 bases clipped from V and 0 bases from J, the junction kept 6 bases outside the gene matches. The DNA for the CDR3 is TGCGCCAGCAGTAACCGGGACAGGAACTCTGGGGCCAACGTCCTGACTTTC. This codes for CASSNRDRNSGANVLTF.

The V gene is TRBV6-5, the J gene TRBJ1-1, with D unresolved. CDR1 MNHEY and CDR2 SVGAGI come from the germline V gene. The CDR3 has 16 residues. Between the trimmed V and J ends, which lost 6 bases and 10 bases, there was a span of 27 bases. The CDR3 DNA reads TGTGCCAGCAGCTACCGTCCCGAGGGTGACGGCCTCCGAGCTTTCTTT. It is translated as CASSYRPEGDGLRAFF.